The 24 T cell receptor beta chains below were found in one sample sequenced in a study of cytomegalovirus exposure and HLA in healthy donors. Profiling relied on immunoSEQ multiplex PCR, and the TCRdb table lists in-frame clones only, not all of them. This sample has some 80,000 clones, with roughly 95% found just once. The sample taken for sequencing was PBMCs. These receptors were collected from a woman younger than 35 in good health and CMV-seronegative.

The chain employs TRBV19 and TRBJ2-7, with a tentative D call TRBD1 (6 bases). This CDR3 has 16 amino acids. V was pared by 4 bases and J by 4 bases, with 20 bases between. Germline V lookup: CDR1 LNHDA, CDR2 SQIVND (reference sequence). CDR3: CASSTEPQGWGYEQYF. The CDR3 nucleotides are TGTGCCAGTAGTACAGAACCACAGGGATGGGGTTACGAGCAGTACTTC.

This clone was observed a single time. Written as DNA, the CDR3 is TGCGCCAGCAGTGATGGCTCTCCCTCCTACGAGCAGTACTTC. Amino acids: CASSDGSPSYEQYF. The chain links TRBV10-2 to TRBJ2-7; no clear D. Germline V CDR1 and CDR2: WSHSY, SAAADI. Trimming cost V 3 bases and J 0 bases, with 9 bases left between them. The CDR3 sequence is 14 residues long.

V usage is TRBV10-3 and J usage is TRBJ1-5; 7 bases map to TRBD1. CDR1 is ENHRY and CDR2 is SYGVKD in the germline V gene. V shed 4 bases and J 5 bases; nucleotides not matched to a gene: 5. CDR3 length: 14 amino acids. The CDR3 DNA is TGTGCCATCAGTGCCCGGGACAGCTATCAGCCCCAGCATTTT. The encoded protein is CAISARDSYQPQHF.

This rearrangement joins TRBV7-9 to TRBJ2-1, with 10 bases fitting TRBD1. The V gene's germline CDR1 is SEHNR and CDR2 FQNEAQ (reference sequence). The V and J ends lost 7 bases and 5 bases, in that order; junction bases with no gene match: 8. The length of the CDR3 is 15 residues. CDR3 sequence: CASTQRQGADNEQFF. The CDR3 DNA reads as TGTGCCAGCACTCAACGACAGGGGGCAGACAATGAGCAGTTCTTC.

CDR3 nucleotides: TGTGCCAGCAGTCCCGGCGGTATAGCCAAAAACATTCAGTACTTC. Its translation: CASSPGGIAKNIQYF. The chain joins TRBV28 to TRBJ2-4; D gene ambiguous. The CDR3 runs 15 residues. Trimming removed 5 bases from V and 0 bases from J, with 11 bases in between. Looked up from germline, CDR1 is MDHEN and CDR2 is SYDVKM.

This clone was observed once. This chain connects TRBV9 to TRBJ2-1; TRBD1 matches 7 bases. Per germline, CDR1 SGDLS and CDR2 YYNGEE. V trimming: 3 bases; J trimming: 1 base; junction bases outside the gene matches: 10. The CDR3 sequence is 17 residues long. The chain's CDR3 is CASSAPGGIVSYNEQFF. The CDR3 nucleotides read TGTGCCAGCAGCGCCCCAGGGGGAATCGTATCCTACAATGAGCAGTTCTTC.

The chain recombines TRBV27 with TRBJ1-1; no firm D call. CDR1 and CDR2 (germline): MNHEY, SMNVEV (reference sequence). This CDR3 spans 16 amino acids. V was pared by 0 bases and J by 4 bases, with 15 bases between. The CDR3 sequence: CASSLSLGGFATEAFF. DNA for the CDR3: TGTGCCAGCAGTTTATCCCTGGGAGGGTTTGCCACTGAAGCTTTCTTT.

This sequence joins TRBV6-5 and TRBJ2-7, with D tentatively TRBD2 (5 bases). The germline CDR1 and CDR2 sequences are MNHEY and SVGAGI. The V gene lost 6 bases and the J gene lost 2 bases, with 17 bases spanning the gap. CDR3 length equals 15 residues. The CDR3 here is CASSHFEGSAYEQYF. CDR3 sequence (DNA): TGTGCCAGCAGCCACTTTGAGGGCAGCGCCTACGAGCAGTACTTC.

The rearrangement uses TRBV27 and TRBJ2-7; perhaps TRBD1 as D (6 bases). CDR3 length equals 12 residues. CDR1 and CDR2 (germline): MNHEY, SMNVEV (reference sequence). Trimming removed 7 bases from V and 6 bases from J, with 13 bases in between. The CDR3 loop is CASNPPGVEQYF. CDR3 bases: TGTGCCAGCAATCCTCCAGGGGTCGAGCAGTACTTC.

This clone was detected once. The DNA for the CDR3 is TGTGCCAGCAGCTATTTCAAGGGGGCCTCCTACAATGAGCAGTTCTTC. Protein product: CASSYFKGASYNEQFF. J is TRBJ2-1 and V is TRBV13, with 7 bases identical to TRBD1. Germline V CDR1 and CDR2: PRHDT, FYEKMQ (reference sequence). With 4 bases clipped from V and 0 bases from J, the junction kept 6 bases outside the gene matches. This CDR3 region has 16 residues.

The chain has TRBV10-3 and TRBJ2-7, with 10 bases fitting TRBD1. Germline trimming cut 3 bases from V and 1 base from J; bases unmatched to any gene: 15. The CDR3 consists of 19 residues. Germline CDR1 reads ENHRY; CDR2 reads SYGVKD. The CDR3 DNA sequence: TGTGCCATCAGTGACAGCCGCGGGACAGGGGTATCAGTTTCCTACGAGCAGTACTTC. It codes for CAISDSRGTGVSVSYEQYF.

This clone was counted once. The rearrangement links TRBV19 to TRBJ2-7; possible D gene TRBD1, 7 bases. This CDR3 is built from 15 residues. V was shortened by 3 bases and J by 2 bases, with 14 bases between the two germline ends. The germline gives CDR1 LNHDA, CDR2 SQIVND (reference sequence). The DNA for the CDR3 is TGTGCCAGTAGTATGGCAGGGGGAGGAACCTACGAGCAGTACTTC. Encoded protein: CASSMAGGGTYEQYF.

The table lists this clone with a count of one. The CDR3 region is CASSQGQPDSNQPQHF. CDR3 coding DNA: TGCGCCAGCAGCCAGGGACAGCCTGATAGCAATCAGCCCCAGCATTTT. The chain is built from TRBV5-1 and TRBJ1-5; 7 positions match TRBD1. Germline values: CDR1 SGHRS, CDR2 YFSETQ. The CDR3 has 16 residues. Trimming cost V 4 bases and J 0 bases; bases outside gene matches: 7.

The chain uses TRBV4-1 and TRBJ2-7; 7 bases are a match to TRBD2. The CDR3 contains 15 residues. The V segment lost 1 base and the J segment 7 bases; nucleotides outside the gene matches: 10. Per germline, CDR1 MGHRA and CDR2 YSYEKL. DNA for the CDR3: TGCGCCAGCAGCCAAGCCTGGTCGGCTAGCGGAGAGCAGTACTTC. Protein: CASSQAWSASGEQYF.

This chain connects TRBV4-2 to TRBJ2-6; unclear D gene. Looked up from germline, CDR1 is LGHNA and CDR2 is YNFKEQ. V gave up 2 bases and J gave up 0 bases, with 23 bases separating them. This CDR3 comprises 21 residues. The CDR3 DNA follows: TGTGCCAGCAGCCAACTCAACAGTTCACCTCCCCCCTCCTCTGGGGCCAACGTCCTGACTTTC. It encodes CASSQLNSSPPPSSGANVLTF.

This clone was detected only once. The chain employs TRBV19 and TRBJ2-6; D is ambiguous. The germline V gene has CDR1 LNHDA and CDR2 SQIVND (reference sequence). Trimming took off 8 bases at V and 0 bases at J, with 2 bases between the two ends. CDR3 length: 12 residues. This chain's CDR3 is CASRSGANVLTF. In nucleotides, the CDR3 is TGTGCCAGTCGCTCTGGGGCCAACGTCCTGACTTTC.

This sequence joins TRBV6-4 and TRBJ1-1; the match to TRBD1 covers 7 bases. The CDR3 length is 13 residues. The V gene end was trimmed by 7 bases and the J gene end by 1 base; junction bases not matched to a gene: 3. Germline V lookup: CDR1 MRHNA, CDR2 SNTAGT. The CDR3 coding sequence is TGTGCCAGCAAACAGGGGAGGAACACTGAAGCTTTCTTT. Translated, it gives CASKQGRNTEAFF.

This clone was counted a single time. The chain combines TRBV27 with TRBJ1-2; D might be TRBD1 (6 bases). CDR3 length equals 13 residues. The V end lost 2 bases, the J end lost 3 bases, and 7 bases lay between the germline ends. The germline gives CDR1 MNHEY, CDR2 SMNVEV (reference sequence). The CDR3 protein is CASSLGGDYGYTF. The CDR3 DNA follows: TGTGCCAGCAGTTTAGGGGGCGACTATGGCTACACCTTC.

The chain joins TRBV5-1 to TRBJ1-1; the D gene is possibly TRBD1 (6 bases). The CDR3 totals 17 residues. Trimming removed 4 bases at V and 1 base at J, with 20 bases between. Germline lookup yields CDR1 SGHRS and CDR2 YFSETQ. The CDR3 protein is CASSQAAGAPPNTEAFF. The CDR3 nucleotides are TGCGCCAGCAGCCAAGCCGCGGGGGCACCACCGAACACTGAAGCTTTCTTT.

The chain joins TRBV4-1 to TRBJ1-2; TRBD1 might be the D (6 bases). Germline CDR1 and CDR2: MGHRA and YSYEKL. The V end was cut by 0 bases, the J end by 3 bases, with 11 bases between. The CDR3 has 15 amino acids. CDR3 protein: CASSQEGTGYYGYTF. In nucleotides, the CDR3 is TGCGCCAGCAGCCAAGAAGGTACAGGGTACTATGGCTACACCTTC.

The chain is built from TRBV9 and TRBJ2-2; maybe TRBD2 (6 bases). The CDR3 runs to 16 residues. Trimming removed 1 base from V and 4 bases from J, with 14 bases in between. Germline lookup yields CDR1 SGDLS and CDR2 YYNGEE. CDR3 residues: CASSVHTPAGTGELFF. As DNA, the CDR3 is TGTGCCAGCAGCGTACACACGCCAGCGGGCACCGGGGAGCTGTTTTTT.

The chain has TRBV7-9 and TRBJ2-5; 7 bases match TRBD1. Germline V gene data show CDR1 as SEHNR and CDR2 as FQNEAQ (reference sequence). Germline trimming cut 6 bases from V and 3 bases from J; bases unmatched to any gene: 4. The CDR3 loop spans 13 amino acids. The DNA for the CDR3 is TGTGCCAGCAGAGGGACAGCGAAAGAGACCCAGTACTTC. Its translation: CASRGTAKETQYF. Full variable domain (outside the CDR3, taken from reference TRBV7-9 and TRBJ2-5): DTGVSQNPRHKITKRGQNVTFRCDPISEHNRLYWYRQTLGQGPEFLTYFQNEAQLEKSRLLSDRFSAERPKGSFSTLEIQRTEQGDSAMYLCASRGTAKETQYFGPGTRLLVL.

This chain joins TRBV6-1 and TRBJ1-2; D is unresolved. Trimming stripped 7 bases from V and 7 bases from J, with 16 bases between. The CDR3 sequence is 13 residues long. Germline CDR1 is MNHNS and CDR2 is SASEGT. The CDR3 reads CASTPLISTGYTF. The CDR3 region has the DNA TGTGCCAGCACACCTCTGATCTCTACTGGCTACACCTTC.

The chain has TRBV2 and TRBJ2-3; 7 positions agree with TRBD2. This CDR3 has 15 residues. Germline V gene sequence: CDR1 SNHLY, CDR2 FYNNEI. The trim removed 3 bases at V and 3 bases at J, leaving 6 bases unmatched. The CDR3 DNA sequence: TGTGCCAGCAGTGAGATTGGGGAGGGAACAGATACGCAGTATTTT. Translating gives CASSEIGEGTDTQYF.